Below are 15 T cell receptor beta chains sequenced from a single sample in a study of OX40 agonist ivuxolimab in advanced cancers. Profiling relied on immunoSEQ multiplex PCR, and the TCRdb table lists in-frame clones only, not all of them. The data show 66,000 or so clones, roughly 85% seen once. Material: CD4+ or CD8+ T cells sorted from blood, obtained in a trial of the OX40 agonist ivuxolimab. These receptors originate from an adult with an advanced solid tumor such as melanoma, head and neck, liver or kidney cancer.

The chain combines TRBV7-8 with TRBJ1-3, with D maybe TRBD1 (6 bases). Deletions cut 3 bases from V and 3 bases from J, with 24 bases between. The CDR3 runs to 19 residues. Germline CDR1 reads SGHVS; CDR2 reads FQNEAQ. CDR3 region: CASSFSRGGQAVFGNTIYF. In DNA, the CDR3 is TGTGCCAGCAGCTTCTCACGTGGGGGGCAGGCGGTTTTTGGAAACACCATATATTTT.

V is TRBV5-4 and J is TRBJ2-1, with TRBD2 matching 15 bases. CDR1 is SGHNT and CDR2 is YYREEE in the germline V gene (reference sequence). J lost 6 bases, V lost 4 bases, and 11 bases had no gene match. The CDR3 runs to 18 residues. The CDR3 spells CASSVPGLAGGLSNEQFF. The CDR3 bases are TGTGCCAGCAGCGTACCGGGACTAGCGGGGGGACTATCCAATGAGCAGTTCTTC.

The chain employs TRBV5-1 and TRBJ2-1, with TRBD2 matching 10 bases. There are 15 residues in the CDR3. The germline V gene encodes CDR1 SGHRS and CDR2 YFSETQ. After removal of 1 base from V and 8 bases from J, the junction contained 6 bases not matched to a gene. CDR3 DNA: TGCGCCAGCAGCTTGCTAGCGGGAGTTGTGGATGAGCAGTTCTTC. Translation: CASSLLAGVVDEQFF.

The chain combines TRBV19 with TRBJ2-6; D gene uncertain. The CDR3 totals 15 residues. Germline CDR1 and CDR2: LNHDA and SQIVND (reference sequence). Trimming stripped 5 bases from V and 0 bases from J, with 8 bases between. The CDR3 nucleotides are TGTGCCAGTAGTTCGATCAGCTCTGGGGCCAACGTCCTGACTTTC. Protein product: CASSSISSGANVLTF.

CDR3 loop: CASSRVVIQGNGELFF. CDR3 coding DNA: TGTGCCAGCAGCCGAGTGGTTATCCAGGGTAACGGGGAGCTGTTTTTT. V gene TRBV27 combines with J gene TRBJ2-2; a possible D gene is TRBD1 (5 bases). Looked up from germline, CDR1 is MNHEY and CDR2 is SMNVEV (reference sequence). CDR3 length equals 16 residues. Trimming took 6 bases from V and 7 from J, leaving 21 bases between them.

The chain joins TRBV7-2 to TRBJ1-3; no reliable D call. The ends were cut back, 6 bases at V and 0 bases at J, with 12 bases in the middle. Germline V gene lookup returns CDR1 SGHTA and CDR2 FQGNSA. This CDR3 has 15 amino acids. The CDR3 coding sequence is TGTGCCAGCAGTTTACAGCGTAGCTCTGGAAACACCATATATTTT. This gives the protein CASSLQRSSGNTIYF.

The CDR3 reads CASSFLGANGYTF. Here the CDR3 DNA reads TGTGCCAGCAGTTTCTTGGGGGCAAATGGCTACACCTTC. J is TRBJ1-2 and V is TRBV28; D perhaps matches TRBD1 (6 bases). V lost 3 bases, J lost 6 bases, and 11 bases lay in between. Germline loops: CDR1 MDHEN, CDR2 SYDVKM. CDR3 length: 13 amino acids.

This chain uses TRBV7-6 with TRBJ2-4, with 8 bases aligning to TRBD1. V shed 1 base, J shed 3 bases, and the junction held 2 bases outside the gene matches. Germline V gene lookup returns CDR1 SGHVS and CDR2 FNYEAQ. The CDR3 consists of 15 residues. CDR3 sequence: CASSLDGTGKNIQYF. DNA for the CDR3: TGTGCCAGCAGCTTAGATGGGACAGGCAAAAACATTCAGTACTTC.

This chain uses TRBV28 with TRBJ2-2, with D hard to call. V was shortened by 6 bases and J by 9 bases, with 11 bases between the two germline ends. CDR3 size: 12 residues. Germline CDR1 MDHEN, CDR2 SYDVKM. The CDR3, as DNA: TGTGCCAGCAGATCCCAGGCTCGGGAGCTGTTTTTT. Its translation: CASRSQARELFF.

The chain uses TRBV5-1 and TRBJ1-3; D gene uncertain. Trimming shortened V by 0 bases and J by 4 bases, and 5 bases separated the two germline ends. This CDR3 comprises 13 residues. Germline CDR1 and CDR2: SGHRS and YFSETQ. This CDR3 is CASSLVVGNTIYF. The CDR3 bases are TGCGCCAGCAGCTTGGTTGTGGGAAACACCATATATTTT. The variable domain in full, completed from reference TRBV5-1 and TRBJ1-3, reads KAGVTQTPRYLIKTRGQQVTLSCSPISGHRSVSWYQQTPGQGLQFLFEYFSETQRNKGNFPGRFSGRQFSNSRSEMNVSTLELGDSALYLCASSLVVGNTIYFGEGSWLTVV.

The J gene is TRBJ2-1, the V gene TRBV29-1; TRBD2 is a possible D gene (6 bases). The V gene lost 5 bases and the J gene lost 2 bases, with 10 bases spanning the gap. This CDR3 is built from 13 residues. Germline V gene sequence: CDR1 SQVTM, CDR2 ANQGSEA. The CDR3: CSVRGLTYNEQFF. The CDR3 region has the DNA TGCAGCGTTCGAGGACTAACCTACAATGAGCAGTTCTTC.

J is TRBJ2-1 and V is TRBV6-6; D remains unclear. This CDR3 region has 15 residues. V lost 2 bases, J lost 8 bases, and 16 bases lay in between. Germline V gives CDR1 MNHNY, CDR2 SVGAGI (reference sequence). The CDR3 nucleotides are TGTGCCAGCAGTTACGCCGTCGGGCAGGCCGATGAGCAGTTCTTC. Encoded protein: CASSYAVGQADEQFF.

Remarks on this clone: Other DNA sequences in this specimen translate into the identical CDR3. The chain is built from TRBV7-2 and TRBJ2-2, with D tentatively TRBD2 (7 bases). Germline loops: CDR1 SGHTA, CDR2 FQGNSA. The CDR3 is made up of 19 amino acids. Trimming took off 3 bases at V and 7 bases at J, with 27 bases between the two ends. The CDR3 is CASSLHLQVGGLRGGELFF. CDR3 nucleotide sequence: TGTGCCAGCAGCTTGCACCTCCAAGTCGGGGGGCTGAGGGGCGGGGAGCTGTTTTTT.

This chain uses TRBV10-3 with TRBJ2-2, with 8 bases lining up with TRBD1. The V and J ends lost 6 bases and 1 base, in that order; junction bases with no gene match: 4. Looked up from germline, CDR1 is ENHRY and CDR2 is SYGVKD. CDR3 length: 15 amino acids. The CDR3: CAIRPTGENTGELFF. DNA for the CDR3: TGTGCCATCAGACCGACAGGGGAGAACACCGGGGAGCTGTTTTTT.

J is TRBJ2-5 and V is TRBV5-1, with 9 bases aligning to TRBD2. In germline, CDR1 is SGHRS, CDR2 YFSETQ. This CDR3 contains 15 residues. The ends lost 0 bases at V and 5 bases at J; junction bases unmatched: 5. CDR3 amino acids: CASSLANAGGETQYF. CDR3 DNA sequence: TGCGCCAGCAGCTTGGCGAACGCGGGAGGGGAGACCCAGTACTTC.